The entry that follows covers one T cell receptor (beta chain) sequence. The target antigen is unknown. This record belongs to a study of graft-versus-host responses after intestinal transplantation. The protocol was immunoSEQ multiplex PCR, while the TCRdb copy is restricted to in-frame clones and leaves out a portion. The sample records 85,000 to 90,000 clones, about nine tenths being singletons. The specimen was unstimulated CD4+ T cells sorted from spleen or lymph node cells, collected before intestinal transplant. This TCR was recovered from a human donor who received an intestinal transplant.

The CDR3 region has the DNA TGTGCCAGCTCCCCTAGAAGGCCCTCCTACGAGCAGTACTTC. Protein product: CASSPRRPSYEQYF. The V gene is TRBV6-1, the J gene TRBJ2-7; D is ambiguous. V lost 8 bases and J lost 0, with 14 bases in between. CDR1 and CDR2 from the germline V gene are MNHNS and SASEGT. The length of the CDR3 is 14 residues.